Given below is one T cell receptor (beta chain) in context. Its antigen is still unknown. With 3 bases removed from V and 2 bases from J, the gap between germline ends came to 17 bases. Germline V gives CDR1 SGHAT, CDR2 FQNNGV. This CDR3 comprises 18 residues. The method was immunoSEQ multiplex PCR; TCRdb's version includes in-frame clones alone and lacks a portion of them. Of roughly 2 million clones in the sample, roughly 94% were seen once. Partitioning of CD4+ cells yielded a CD45RA+ naive subset and a CD45RA-negative memory subset. These data originate in a study of shared clonotypes between healthy human individuals. As for the study in general: CD4 naive cells filled three plates per donor, CD4 memory three, CD8 naive two and CD8 memory one. Study-wide results and limits: Generally, naive subsets came out with larger estimated richness than memory subsets.

Input material: naive CD4+ T cells sorted from blood. Subset denoted: CD45RA+ positively selected. The clonotype comes from a man in his late teens or twenties in good health. The rearrangement uses TRBV11-2 and TRBJ1-6; D gene uncertain. The DNA for the CDR3 is TGTGCCAGCAGCTTCACGGGTCTGGTCGGCCCCTATAATTCACCCCTCCACTTT. It encodes CASSFTGLVGPYNSPLHF.